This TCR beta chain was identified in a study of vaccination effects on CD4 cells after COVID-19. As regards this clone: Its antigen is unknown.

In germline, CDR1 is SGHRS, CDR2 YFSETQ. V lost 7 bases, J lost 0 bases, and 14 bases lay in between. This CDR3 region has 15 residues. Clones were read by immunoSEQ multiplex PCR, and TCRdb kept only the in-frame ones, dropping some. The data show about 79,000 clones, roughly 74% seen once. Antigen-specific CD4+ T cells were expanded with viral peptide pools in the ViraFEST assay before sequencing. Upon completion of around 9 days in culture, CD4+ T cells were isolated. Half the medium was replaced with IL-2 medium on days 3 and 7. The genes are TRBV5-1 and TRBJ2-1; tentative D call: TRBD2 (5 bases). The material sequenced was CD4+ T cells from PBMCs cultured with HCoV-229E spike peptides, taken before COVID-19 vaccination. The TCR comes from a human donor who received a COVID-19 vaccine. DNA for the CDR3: TGCGCCAGCTCGCGACGGGAAAGCTCCTACAATGAGCAGTTCTTC. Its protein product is CASSRRESSYNEQFF.